Below are 23 T cell receptor beta chains sequenced from a single sample in a study of Ad26.COV2.S vaccination and SARS-CoV-2 variants. Treatment given: about 20 received Ad26.COV2.S at low or high dose, single or two shots; about 5 received placebo; per-sample allocation not given. Samples analyzed were those drawn on day 63 after the first vaccine or placebo injection. Some clones are missing from TCRdb's copy, which holds only in-frame ones; the method was immunoSEQ multiplex PCR. The repertoire holds roughly 400,000 clones, with about 90% as singletons. The source material was peripheral blood, sampled in a trial of Ad26.COV2.S vaccine versus placebo. These receptors were obtained from a person between 18 and 59 years old who received the Ad26.COV2.S COVID-19 vaccine or a placebo.

The rearrangement links TRBV6-2 or TRBV6-3 to TRBJ2-3, with D maybe TRBD2 (5 bases). The CDR3 consists of 15 residues. The V and J ends lost 6 bases and 2 bases respectively, with 15 bases between them. Germline V lookup: CDR1 MNHEY, CDR2 SVGEGT. The CDR3 nucleotides read TGTGCCAGCAGCCCAGACTACCCCCCCACAGATACGCAGTATTTT. Its translation is CASSPDYPPTDTQYF.

This clone appeared once. The chain uses TRBV7-8 and TRBJ2-1; 7 nucleotides agree with TRBD1. V lost 5 bases and J lost 5; bases outside the gene matches: 9. The CDR3 runs to 15 residues. Per the germline V gene, CDR1 is SGHVS and CDR2 is FQNEAQ. CDR3 sequence: CASSQRGRVNNEQFF. The DNA of the CDR3 is TGTGCCAGCAGCCAGAGGGGGCGCGTCAACAATGAGCAGTTCTTC.

The chain recombines TRBV6-2 or TRBV6-3 with TRBJ2-2, with 15 bases fitting TRBD2. J lost 5 bases, V lost 5 bases, and 6 bases had no gene match. The germline V gene has CDR1 MNHEY and CDR2 SVGEGT. This CDR3 spans 17 amino acids. The CDR3 here is CASSRGLAGGLTGELFF. In DNA, the CDR3 is TGTGCCAGCAGTAGGGGACTAGCGGGAGGACTTACCGGGGAGCTGTTTTTT.

This clone was counted a single time. The chain employs TRBV3-1 (or the pseudogene TRBV3-2) and TRBJ2-3; 15 bases match TRBD2. Trimming at V came to 3 bases and at J to 6 bases, leaving 1 base not matched to a gene. The CDR3 length is 15 residues. Germline V gene sequence: CDR1 LGHDT, CDR2 YNNKEL (reference sequence). The CDR3, as DNA: TGTGCCAGCAGCCAGGGACTAGCGGGAGGTGATACGCAGTATTTT. Encoded protein: CASSQGLAGGDTQYF.

Of note for this clone: The sample carries other DNA sequences with the same CDR3. The CDR3 nucleotides read TGTGCCAGCAGCGCAGGACAGGGACCCTACGAGCAGTACTTC. Its translation is CASSAGQGPYEQYF. This chain joins TRBV9 and TRBJ2-7; TRBD1 matches at 8 bases. Looked up from germline, CDR1 is SGDLS and CDR2 is YYNGEE. Losses at the gene ends were 3 bases for V and 2 bases for J; bases not matched to a gene: 4. The CDR3 spans 14 residues.

This clone was detected once. The V gene is TRBV27, the J gene TRBJ2-7; 8 nucleotides line up with TRBD1. The length of the CDR3 is 17 residues. Germline CDR1 is MNHEY and CDR2 is SMNVEV (reference sequence). V dropped 0 bases and J dropped 7; count of bases not matched to a gene: 14. The chain's CDR3 is CASSLSPDRAYLKEQYF. The CDR3 nucleotides are TGTGCCAGCAGTTTATCACCGGACAGGGCCTACCTTAAGGAGCAGTACTTC.

The rearrangement joins TRBV28 to TRBJ2-2; D may be TRBD2 (7 bases). The CDR3 contains 16 residues. Trimming stripped 5 bases from V and 7 bases from J, with 20 bases between. The germline V gene encodes CDR1 MDHEN and CDR2 SYDVKM. In DNA form, the CDR3 reads TGTGCCAGCAGTGTCGGGGGGCTCCACGGAAGCGGGGAGCTGTTTTTT. It translates to CASSVGGLHGSGELFF. The full variable domain, its missing parts supplied by reference TRBV28 and TRBJ2-2, is DVKVTQSSRYLVKRTGEKVFLECVQDMDHENMFWYRQDPGLGLRLIYFSYDVKMKEKGDIPEGYSVSREKKERFSLILESASTNQTSMYLCASSVGGLHGSGELFFGEGSRLTVL.

V and J are TRBV20-1 and TRBJ1-2; weak D call: TRBD1 (6 bases). CDR3 length: 14 amino acids. The germline V gene has CDR1 DFQATT and CDR2 SNEGSKA (reference sequence). V lost 3 bases, J lost 6 bases, and 17 bases lay in between. As DNA, the CDR3 is TGCAGTGCTAGTGCCCAGTGGGGGGCGCATGGCTACACCTTC. Encoded protein: CSASAQWGAHGYTF.

This CDR3 is CASSPRADRNQPQHF. Here the CDR3 DNA reads TGTGCCAGCTCACCACGGGCAGATCGCAATCAGCCCCAGCATTTT. The chain uses TRBV18 and TRBJ1-5; D gene uncertain. The V end lost 1 base, the J end lost 2 bases, and 9 bases lay between the germline ends. The germline V gene encodes CDR1 KGHSH and CDR2 LQKENI. This CDR3 has 15 amino acids.

The chain carries TRBV10-3 and TRBJ1-2, with D tentatively TRBD1 (5 bases). The CDR3 spans 14 residues. CDR1 and CDR2 (germline): ENHRY, SYGVKD. Trimming cost V 3 bases and J 0 bases, with 8 bases left between them. Written as DNA, the CDR3 is TGTGCCATCAGTGACGACAGATCTAACTATGGCTACACCTTC. It yields the protein CAISDDRSNYGYTF.

The chain couples TRBV5-1 to TRBJ2-1, with D perhaps given as TRBD1 or TRBD2 (6 bases each). Germline V CDR1 and CDR2: SGHRS, YFSETQ. The length of the CDR3 is 16 residues. Trimming left V 4 bases short and J 8 bases short, with 22 bases between. The DNA of the CDR3 is TGCGCCAGCAGCGACCTGGGGGGCCAGTATGCCCATGAGCAGTTCTTC. Translating it yields CASSDLGGQYAHEQFF.

J is TRBJ2-7 and V is TRBV28, with 9 bases lining up with TRBD2. Germline CDR1 is MDHEN and CDR2 is SYDVKM. This CDR3 comprises 14 residues. The trim removed 4 bases at V and 6 bases at J, leaving 7 bases unmatched. In DNA, the CDR3 is TGTGCCAGCAGTTCCGGGACTAGCCCCGGCGAGCAGTACTTC. It encodes CASSSGTSPGEQYF.

This sequence joins TRBV11-2 and TRBJ2-7; 14 bases are a match to TRBD2. This CDR3 is built from 16 residues. J lost 1 base, V lost 3 bases, and 2 bases had no gene match. Germline assignment: CDR1 SGHAT and CDR2 FQNNGV. The CDR3 bases are TGTGCCAGCAGCTTGGGGACTAGCGGGAGTTCCTACGAGCAGTACTTC. As protein: CASSLGTSGSSYEQYF.

The chain links TRBV12-3 or TRBV12-4 to TRBJ2-1; D is unresolved. Deletions cut 2 bases from V and 10 bases from J, with 6 bases between. The CDR3 consists of 11 residues. The CDR3 spells CASSLLQEQFF. The CDR3 nucleotides are TGTGCCAGCAGTTTATTACAGGAGCAGTTCTTC.

This chain connects TRBV19 to TRBJ2-1; 12 bases map to TRBD2. Germline trimming cut 5 bases from V and 7 bases from J; bases unmatched to any gene: 3. The germline CDR1 and CDR2 sequences are LNHDA and SQIVND (reference sequence). The CDR3 spans 14 residues. DNA for the CDR3: TGTGCCAGTAGTGCTAGCGGGAGGGTTAATGAGCAGTTCTTC. It yields the protein CASSASGRVNEQFF.

The rearrangement uses TRBV24-1 and TRBJ2-1; a weak D match, TRBD2 (5 bases). V lost 2 bases, J lost 4 bases, and 17 bases lay in between. The CDR3 has 17 residues. CDR1 KGHDR and CDR2 SFDVKD come from the germline V gene. The CDR3 DNA is TGTGCCACCAGTGATTCAGGCTTCGGACTCCTATACAATGAGCAGTTCTTC. The encoded protein is CATSDSGFGLLYNEQFF.

The CDR3 here is CASSQDAREKLFF. The CDR3, as DNA: TGCGCCAGCAGCCAAGATGCTCGCGAAAAACTGTTTTTT. This chain uses TRBV4-3 with TRBJ1-4; D is undetermined. Between the trimmed V and J ends, which lost 0 bases and 8 bases, there was a span of 7 bases. The CDR3 is 13 residues long. The V gene's germline CDR1 is LGHNA and CDR2 YSLEER.

This rearrangement joins TRBV12-3 or TRBV12-4 to TRBJ1-5; D is unclear. This CDR3 region has 13 residues. Trimming left V 5 bases short and J 9 bases short, with 14 bases between. CDR3 DNA sequence: TGTGCCAGCAGTAGGGCCCTGATCGGGCCCCAGCATTTT. Protein product: CASSRALIGPQHF.

The genes are TRBV21-1 and TRBJ2-7; TRBD2, the table's D call, was not compared with the DNA. TRBV21-1 is a pseudogene segment. The CDR3 totals 16 residues. The CDR3 DNA reads as TGTGCCAGCAGCAAAGGGACTAGCGGGAGGGCCGGCGAGCAGTACTTC. Amino acids: CASSKGTSGRAGEQYF.

The chain has TRBV5-8 and TRBJ2-7; D might be TRBD1 (6 bases). The CDR3 extends over 14 amino acids. The ends were cut back, 2 bases at V and 2 bases at J, with 11 bases in the middle. Germline V CDR1 and CDR2: SGHTS, YDEGEE. The CDR3 here is CASSLRGKTYEQYF. Here the CDR3 DNA reads TGTGCCAGCAGCTTAAGGGGGAAAACCTACGAGCAGTACTTC. The full variable domain, completed using reference TRBV5-8 and TRBJ2-7, is EAGVTQSPTHLIKTRGQQATLRCSPISGHTSVYWYQQALGLGLQFLLWYDEGEERNRGNFPPRFSGRQFPNYSSELNVNALELEDSALYLCASSLRGKTYEQYFGPGTRLTVT.

The chain employs TRBV18 and TRBJ2-7, with D uncertain. Germline V gene data show CDR1 as KGHSH and CDR2 as LQKENI. There are 15 residues in the CDR3. V dropped 2 bases and J dropped 2 bases, with 13 bases sitting between them. The CDR3 nucleotides are TGTGCCAGCTCACCAGAAGAAAGATCTACCTACGAGCAGTACTTC. Residues: CASSPEERSTYEQYF. Full variable domain (outside the CDR3, taken from reference TRBV18 and TRBJ2-7): NAGVMQNPRHLVRRRGQEARLRCSPMKGHSHVYWYRQLPEEGLKFMVYLQKENIIDESGMPKERFSAEFPKEGPSILRIQQVVRGDSAAYFCASSPEERSTYEQYFGPGTRLTVT.

The rearrangement joins TRBV28 to TRBJ2-2, with D perhaps matching TRBD1 (6 bases). The CDR3 is 15 amino acids. Trimming shortened V by 2 bases and J by 7 bases, and 14 bases separated the two germline ends. CDR1 MDHEN and CDR2 SYDVKM come from the germline V gene. CDR3 DNA sequence: TGTGCCAGCAGTTTAGGTCAGGGGTACAACGGGGAGCTGTTTTTT. Protein product: CASSLGQGYNGELFF.

This clone was seen more than once but under ten times. Distinct nucleotide sequences in the sample also encode this CDR3. The V call is TRBV5-4, the J call TRBJ2-3, with a weak D call TRBD2 (6 bases). The CDR3 totals 14 residues. The V and J ends lost 2 bases and 0 bases respectively, with 7 bases between them. Germline loops: CDR1 SGHNT, CDR2 YYREEE (reference sequence). CDR3 bases: TGTGCCAGCAGCTTAGGGACTAGCACAGATACGCAGTATTTT. It translates to CASSLGTSTDTQYF.